Listed below are T cell receptor beta chains from one sample, sequenced in a study of shared clonotypes between healthy human individuals. Libraries were prepared by immunoSEQ multiplex PCR; TCRdb keeps only in-frame clonotypes and omits some of them. The table lists 950,000 to 1,300,000 clones, around 75% of them singletons. Sequenced material: memory CD4+ T cells sorted from blood. The receptors shown here come from a man aged 18 to 35 in good health. CDR3s include the opening cysteine and the closing phenylalanine or tryptophan. A D gene is named only where the DNA matches it firmly. Some rows have no size entry. The others give once, few or many, or a class for an expanded clone.

>TRBV5-6|.|.|TRBJ1-2
TGTGCCAGCAGCTTTGACGGAATAAGTCGTGGCTACACCTTC
CASSFDGISRGYTF
>TRBV19|.|.|TRBJ1-1
TGTGCCAGTAGTCCCGTCGCCCTGAACACTGAAGCTTTCTTT
CASSPVALNTEAFF
>TRBV21-1|.|.|TRBJ2-5
TGTGCCAGCACGTCCGGACAGATACAAGAGACCCAGTACTTC
CASTSGQIQETQYF
>TRBV9|.|.|TRBJ2-1
TGTGCCAGCAGCGTAGCGGGAGACCCCTACAATGAGCAGTTCTTC
CASSVAGDPYNEQFF
>TRBV9|TRBD2|.|TRBJ2-1
TGTGCCAGCAGCGCCAGCGGGACCTTCTACAATGAGCAGTTCTTC
CASSASGTFYNEQFF
>TRBV11-2|.|.|TRBJ1-1
TGTGCCAGCAGCCGGGACGTAAACACTGAAGCTTTCTTT
CASSRDVNTEAFF
>TRBV5-1|TRBD1|.|TRBJ2-3
TGCGCCAGCAGTCTCACAGGGGGCGGCGCAGATACGCAGTATTTT
CASSLTGGGADTQYF
>TRBV4-1|TRBD1|.|TRBJ2-1
TGCGCCAGCAGCCAGGGACAGGGCTCCTACAATGAGCAGTTCTTC
CASSQGQGSYNEQFF
>TRBV9|.|.|TRBJ2-5
TGTGCCAGCAGCCGGAAGGGGGGAGAGACCCAGTACTTC
CASSRKGGETQYF
>TRBV30|TRBD1|.|TRBJ2-7
TGTGCCTGGAGTATAGCAGGGGGCACCTACGAGCAGTACTTC
CAWSIAGGTYEQYF
>TRBV19|TRBD1|.|TRBJ1-2
TGTGCCAGTAAGGGACAGCAATTTAGCTATGGCTACACCTTC
CASKGQQFSYGYTF
>TRBV28|.|few|TRBJ1-2
TGTGCCAGCAGCTACAAAGTATCCTACTATGGCTACACCTTC
CASSYKVSYYGYTF
>TRBV2|TRBD2|.|TRBJ2-7
TGTGCCAGCAGTGCGCTAGCGGAAACACCGGGGGAGCAGTACTTC
CASSALAETPGEQYF
>TRBV6-6|.|.|TRBJ1-1
TGTGCCAGCAGTAAATGGGGAATCACTGAAGCTTTCTTT
CASSKWGITEAFF
>TRBV30|.|.|TRBJ2-5
TGTGCCTGCAGGGTTAGGCCCCAAGAGACCCAGTACTTC
CACRVRPQETQYF
>TRBV5-4|.|.|TRBJ1-4
TGTGCCAGCAGCACGCAGGGCCGCGGGGAAAAACTGTTTTTT
CASSTQGRGEKLFF
>TRBV7-9|TRBD1|.|TRBJ2-7
TGTGCCAGCAGTCCCGGGCGGGACAGGGCCTACGAGCAGTACTTC
CASSPGRDRAYEQYF
>TRBV6-5|.|once|TRBJ2-1
TGTGCCAGCAGCGCACTAGGGGGTGAGCAGTTCTTC
CASSALGGEQFF
>TRBV18|TRBD1|.|TRBJ2-2
TGTGCCAGCTCTGGGACAGGGGCCACCGGGGAGCTGTTTTTT
CASSGTGATGELFF
>TRBV6-6|TRBD1|few|TRBJ2-5
TGTGCCAGCCAAACAGGGGGCAGGGAGACCCAGTACTTC
CASQTGGRETQYF
>TRBV9|TRBD2|few|TRBJ2-1
TGTGCCAGCAGCGAGGGGACTAGCGGGAGTAGGAATGAGCAGTTCTTC
CASSEGTSGSRNEQFF
>TRBV7-7|TRBD1|.|TRBJ2-7
TGTGCTAGCAGCTTAGGGGGACAGTACCTTTTCTACGAGCAGTACTTC
CASSLGGQYLFYEQYF
>TRBV14|.|few|TRBJ2-3
TGTGCCAGCAGCCAAGATGGTCAGGGCAGGACGCAGTATTTT
CASSQDGQGRTQYF
>TRBV27|.|.|TRBJ1-6
TGTGCCAGCAGTTTATCCCTGAATTCACCCCTCCACTTT
CASSLSLNSPLHF
>TRBV19|.|.|TRBJ2-3
TGTGCCAGTAGTCTGTGGGGGGCAGATACGCAGTATTTT
CASSLWGADTQYF
>TRBV6-5|TRBD1|.|TRBJ2-1
TGTGCCAGCAGTCAGGGGGCTGCCGCCGATGAGCAGTTCTTC
CASSQGAAADEQFF
>TRBV30|TRBD1|.|TRBJ2-1
TGTGCCTGGAGTTCCCCCGGACAGGGGATGAATGAGCAGTTCTTC
CAWSSPGQGMNEQFF
>TRBV5-6|.|.|TRBJ2-5
TGTGCCAGCAGCACTACATGGGCTGGGGGGACCCAGTACTTC
CASSTTWAGGTQYF
>TRBV10-1|.|.|TRBJ2-2
TGCGCCAGCAGTCGGAACACCGGGGAGCTGTTTTTT
CASSRNTGELFF
>TRBV5-1|.|.|TRBJ2-7
TGCGCCAGCAGCACCGGGAGTTTCCTCGAGCAGTACTTC
CASSTGSFLEQYF
>TRBV2|.|few|TRBJ2-3
TGTGCCAGCGCCCCTGACAGGTTCACAGATACGCAGTATTTT
CASAPDRFTDTQYF
>TRBV7-7|TRBD1|once|TRBJ2-5
TGTGCTAGCAGTCCAAGGACAGGTGGGACCCAGTACTTC
CASSPRTGGTQYF
>TRBV9|.|.|TRBJ1-3
TGTGCCAGCAGCGGGGGCACCGTCTCTGGAAACACCATATATTTT
CASSGGTVSGNTIYF
>TRBV2|.|few|TRBJ2-1
TGTGCCAGCAGTGAGGGCCAAGTGAATGAGCAGTTCTTC
CASSEGQVNEQFF
>TRBV5-4|.|once|TRBJ1-1
TGTGCCAGCAGTCAGGGACGTAGACCGTCTGAAGCTTTCTTT
CASSQGRRPSEAFF
>TRBV4-1|.|.|TRBJ2-1
TGCGCCAGCAGCCAAGCCGGGCTAAACTCCTACAATGAGCAGTTCTTC
CASSQAGLNSYNEQFF
>TRBV5-1|.|few|TRBJ2-1
TGCGCCAGCAGGGGTCAGTCGGGGTTTACGAATGAGCAGTTCTTC
CASRGQSGFTNEQFF
>TRBV11-2|.|once|TRBJ1-2
TGTGCCAGCAGCTTAGGGTTGGGTGGCTACACCTTC
CASSLGLGGYTF
>TRBV10-3|TRBD2|.|TRBJ2-3
TGTGCCATCAGTGTGGCTAGCGGGACCACAGATACGCAGTATTTT
CAISVASGTTDTQYF
>TRBV5-1|.|.|TRBJ1-1
TGCGCCAGCAGCCCACCCGGGACAACCAACACTGAAGCTTTCTTT
CASSPPGTTNTEAFF
>TRBV15|TRBD1|once|TRBJ1-2
TGTGCCACCAGCAGAGATGGATGGGCAGGGGGCTTTGGCTACACCTTC
CATSRDGWAGGFGYTF
>TRBV19|.|few|TRBJ2-7
TGTGCCAGTAGTGGCCAGACGGACTCCTACGAGCAGTACTTC
CASSGQTDSYEQYF
>TRBV19|.|.|TRBJ1-5
TGTGCCAGTAGTGTTCAGGGAGGAAGCAATCAGCCCCAGCATTTT
CASSVQGGSNQPQHF
>TRBV11-2|.|once|TRBJ1-3
TGTGCCAGCAGCGTAGACCAGTTCTCTGGAAACACCATATATTTT
CASSVDQFSGNTIYF
>TRBV6-1|TRBD1|.|TRBJ1-4
TGTGCCAGCAGTGAACAGGGGGGAGAAAAACTGTTTTTT
CASSEQGGEKLFF
>TRBV15|.|.|TRBJ1-2
TGTGCCACCAGCCCGGACAGAAACTATGGCTACACCTTC
CATSPDRNYGYTF
>TRBV19|.|few|TRBJ2-1
TGTGCCAGTAGTATTACTGGGGCCGGGACCTACAATGAGCAGTTCTTC
CASSITGAGTYNEQFF
>TRBV5-1|.|.|TRBJ1-4
TGCGCCAGCAGCCCTCCTGTTGGGTCCAATGAAAAACTGTTTTTT
CASSPPVGSNEKLFF
>TRBV2|.|.|TRBJ1-1
TGTGCCAGCAGTGCCCAGGGCCCGGTCGGAGAAGCTTTCTTT
CASSAQGPVGEAFF
>TRBV29-1|.|.|TRBJ1-4
TGCAGCGTACCCGAGGGAAATGAAAAACTGTTTTTT
CSVPEGNEKLFF
>TRBV28|.|.|TRBJ2-5
TGTGCCAGCAGTTTCCAGGGGGGGGGTAAGAGAACCCAGTACTTC
CASSFQGGGKRTQYF
>TRBV7-2|TRBD2|.|TRBJ2-1
TGTGCCAGCAGCTTAGCGGGGGGGAACAATGAGCAGTTCTTC
CASSLAGGNNEQFF
>TRBV9|.|once|TRBJ2-1
TGTGCCAGCAGCGTACAACGACAGGAGAATGAGCAGTTCTTC
CASSVQRQENEQFF
>TRBV5-1|.|once|TRBJ2-2
TGCGCCAGCAGCCCCCATCCGCTGGACGGGGAGCTGTTTTTT
CASSPHPLDGELFF
>TRBV11-2|.|.|TRBJ2-5
TGTGCCAGCAGCTTAGGCGGCCGAGAGACCCAGTACTTC
CASSLGGRETQYF
>TRBV2|.|.|TRBJ1-3
TGTGCCAGCAGTGAAGAAGGGACTGGAAACACCATATATTTT
CASSEEGTGNTIYF
>TRBV19|TRBD1|.|TRBJ2-7
TGTGCCAGTAGTGGGACCGGACAGGGCCGCGAGCAGTACTTC
CASSGTGQGREQYF
>TRBV18|TRBD1|.|TRBJ2-5
TGTGCCAGCTCACCAATACAGGGGAACCAAGAGACCCAGTACTTC
CASSPIQGNQETQYF
>TRBV30|.|.|TRBJ1-2
TGTGCCTGGAGCCTAGACAACTATGGCTACACCTTC
CAWSLDNYGYTF